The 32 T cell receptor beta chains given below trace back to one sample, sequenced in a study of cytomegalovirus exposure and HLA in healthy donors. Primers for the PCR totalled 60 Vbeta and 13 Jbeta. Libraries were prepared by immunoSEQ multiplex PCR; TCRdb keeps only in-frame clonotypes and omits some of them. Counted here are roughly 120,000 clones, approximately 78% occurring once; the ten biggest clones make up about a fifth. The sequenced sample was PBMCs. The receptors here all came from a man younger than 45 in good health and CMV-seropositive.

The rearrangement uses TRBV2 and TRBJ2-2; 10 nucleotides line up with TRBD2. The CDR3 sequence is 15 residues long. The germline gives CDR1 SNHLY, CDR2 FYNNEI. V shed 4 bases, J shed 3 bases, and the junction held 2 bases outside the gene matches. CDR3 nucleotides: TGTGCCAGCAGTGCGACTAGCGGGTACACCGGGGAGCTGTTTTTT. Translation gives CASSATSGYTGELFF. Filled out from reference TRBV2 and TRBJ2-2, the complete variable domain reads EPEVTQTPSHQVTQMGQEVILRCVPISNHLYFYWYRQILGQKVEFLVSFYNNEISEKSEIFDDQFSVERPDGSNFTLKIRSTKLEDSAMYFCASSATSGYTGELFFGEGSRLTVL.

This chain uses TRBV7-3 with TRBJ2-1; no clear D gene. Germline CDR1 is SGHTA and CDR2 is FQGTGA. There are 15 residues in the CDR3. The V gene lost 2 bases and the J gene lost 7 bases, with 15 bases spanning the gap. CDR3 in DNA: TGTGCCAGCAGCTTAGTGAGGCCGAGGTTGAATGAGCAGTTCTTC. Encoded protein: CASSLVRPRLNEQFF.

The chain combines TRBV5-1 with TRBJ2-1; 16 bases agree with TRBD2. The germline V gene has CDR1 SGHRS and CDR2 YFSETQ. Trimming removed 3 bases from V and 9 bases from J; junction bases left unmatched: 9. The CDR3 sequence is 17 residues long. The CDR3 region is CASSWGLAGGPLAEQFF. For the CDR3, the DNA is TGCGCCAGCAGCTGGGGACTAGCGGGAGGGCCCTTGGCTGAGCAGTTCTTC.

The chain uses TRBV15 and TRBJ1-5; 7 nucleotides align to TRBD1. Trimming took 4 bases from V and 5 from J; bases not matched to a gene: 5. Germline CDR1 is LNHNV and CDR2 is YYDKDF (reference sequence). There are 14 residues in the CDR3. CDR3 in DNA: TGTGCCACCAGCAAAGACAGGGTGGATCAGCCCCAGCATTTT. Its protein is CATSKDRVDQPQHF.

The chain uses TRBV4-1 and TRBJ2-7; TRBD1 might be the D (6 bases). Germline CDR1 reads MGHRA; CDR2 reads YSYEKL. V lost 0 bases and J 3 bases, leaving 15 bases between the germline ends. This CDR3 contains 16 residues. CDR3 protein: CASSQEVTGIGYEQYF. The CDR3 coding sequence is TGCGCCAGCAGCCAAGAAGTAACAGGGATTGGCTACGAGCAGTACTTC.

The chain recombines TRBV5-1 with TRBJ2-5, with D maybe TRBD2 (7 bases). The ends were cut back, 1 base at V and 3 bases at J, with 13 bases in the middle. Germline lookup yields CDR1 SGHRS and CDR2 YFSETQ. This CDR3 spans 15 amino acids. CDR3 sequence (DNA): TGCGCCAGCAGCTTGTTGGGGGGGCACGAAGAGACCCAGTACTTC. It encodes CASSLLGGHEETQYF.

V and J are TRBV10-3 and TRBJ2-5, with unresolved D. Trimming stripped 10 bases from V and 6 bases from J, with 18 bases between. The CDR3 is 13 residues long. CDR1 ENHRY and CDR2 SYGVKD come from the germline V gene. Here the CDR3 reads CATLGSGTQTQYF. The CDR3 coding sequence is TGTGCCACCCTTGGATCAGGAACCCAGACCCAGTACTTC.

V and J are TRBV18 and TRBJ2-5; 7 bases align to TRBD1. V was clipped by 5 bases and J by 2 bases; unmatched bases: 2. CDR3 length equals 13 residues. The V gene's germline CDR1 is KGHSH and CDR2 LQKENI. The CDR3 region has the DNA TGTGCCAGCTCAAGGGGACAGCAAGAGACCCAGTACTTC. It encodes CASSRGQQETQYF.

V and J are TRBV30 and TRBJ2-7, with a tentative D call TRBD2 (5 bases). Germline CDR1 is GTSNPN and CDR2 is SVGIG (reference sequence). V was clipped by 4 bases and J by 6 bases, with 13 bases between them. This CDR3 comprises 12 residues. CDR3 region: CAWNRGLGEQYF. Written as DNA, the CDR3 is TGTGCCTGGAATCGGGGTCTAGGCGAGCAGTACTTC.

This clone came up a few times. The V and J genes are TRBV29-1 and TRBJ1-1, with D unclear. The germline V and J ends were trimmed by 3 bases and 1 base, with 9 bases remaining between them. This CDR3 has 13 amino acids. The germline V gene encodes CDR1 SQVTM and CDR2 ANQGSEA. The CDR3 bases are TGCAGCGTTGATGGAGTCAGGAACACTGAAGCTTTCTTT. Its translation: CSVDGVRNTEAFF.

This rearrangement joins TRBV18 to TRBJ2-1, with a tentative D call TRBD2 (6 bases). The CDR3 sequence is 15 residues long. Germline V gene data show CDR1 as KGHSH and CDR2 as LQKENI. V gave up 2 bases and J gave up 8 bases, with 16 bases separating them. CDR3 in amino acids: CASSPERVTSDEQFF. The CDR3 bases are TGTGCCAGCTCACCAGAGCGGGTGACTTCGGATGAGCAGTTCTTC.

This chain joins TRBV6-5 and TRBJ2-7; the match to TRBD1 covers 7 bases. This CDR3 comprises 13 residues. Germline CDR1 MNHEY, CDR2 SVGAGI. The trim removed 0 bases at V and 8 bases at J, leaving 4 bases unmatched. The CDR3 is CASSYSRGRQQYF. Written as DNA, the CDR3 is TGTGCCAGCAGTTACTCGAGGGGGCGTCAGCAGTACTTC.

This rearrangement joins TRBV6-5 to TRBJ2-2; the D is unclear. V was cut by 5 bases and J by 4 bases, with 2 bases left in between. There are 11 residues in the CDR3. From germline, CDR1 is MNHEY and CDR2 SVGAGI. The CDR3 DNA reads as TGTGCCAGCAGTCTCACCGGGGAGCTGTTTTTT. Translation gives CASSLTGELFF.

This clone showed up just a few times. The CDR3 nucleotides read TGTGCCAGCAGTTTATCGTTTAGGGGCAGGGATCAGCCCCAGCATTTT. This encodes CASSLSFRGRDQPQHF. The gene calls are TRBV28 and TRBJ1-5; the D gene is possibly TRBD1 (5 bases). From germline, CDR1 is MDHEN and CDR2 SYDVKM. The CDR3 length is 16 residues. V dropped 1 base and J dropped 5 bases, with 15 bases sitting between them.

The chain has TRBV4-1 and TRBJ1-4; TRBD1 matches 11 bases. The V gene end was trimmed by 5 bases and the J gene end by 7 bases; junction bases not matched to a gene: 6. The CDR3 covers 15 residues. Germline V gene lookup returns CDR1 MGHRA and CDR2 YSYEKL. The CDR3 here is CASSARTGGSEKLFF. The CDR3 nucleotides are TGCGCCAGCAGCGCCCGGACAGGGGGCTCTGAAAAACTGTTTTTT.

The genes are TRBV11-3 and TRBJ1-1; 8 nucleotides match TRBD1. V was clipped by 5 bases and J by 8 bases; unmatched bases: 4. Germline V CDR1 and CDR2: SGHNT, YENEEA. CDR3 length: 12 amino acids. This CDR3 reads CASSQTGGEAFF. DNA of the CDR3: TGTGCCAGCAGCCAAACAGGGGGAGAAGCTTTCTTT.

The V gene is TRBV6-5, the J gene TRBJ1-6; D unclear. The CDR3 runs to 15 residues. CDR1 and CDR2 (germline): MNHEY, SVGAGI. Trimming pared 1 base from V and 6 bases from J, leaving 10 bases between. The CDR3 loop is CASSYFVQPNSPLHF. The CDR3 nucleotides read TGTGCCAGCAGTTACTTCGTACAGCCTAATTCACCCCTCCACTTT.

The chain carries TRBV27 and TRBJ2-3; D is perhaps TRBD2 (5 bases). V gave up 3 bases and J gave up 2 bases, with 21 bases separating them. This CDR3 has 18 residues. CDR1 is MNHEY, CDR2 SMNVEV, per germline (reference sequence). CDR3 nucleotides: TGTGCCAGCAGTTTCAAGGGAGTGGGTCTTTCGGTCACAGATACGCAGTATTTT. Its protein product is CASSFKGVGLSVTDTQYF.

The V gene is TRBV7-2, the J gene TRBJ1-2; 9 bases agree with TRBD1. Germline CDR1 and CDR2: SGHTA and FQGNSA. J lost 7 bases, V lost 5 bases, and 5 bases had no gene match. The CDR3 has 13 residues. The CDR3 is CASSPTGGGGYTF. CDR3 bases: TGTGCCAGCAGCCCTACAGGGGGCGGTGGCTACACCTTC.

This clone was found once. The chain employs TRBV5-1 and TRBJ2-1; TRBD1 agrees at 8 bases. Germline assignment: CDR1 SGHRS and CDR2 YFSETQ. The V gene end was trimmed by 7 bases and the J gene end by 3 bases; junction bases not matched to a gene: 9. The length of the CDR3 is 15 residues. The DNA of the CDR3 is TGCGCCAGCCACACCGACAGGGGATACTACAATGAGCAGTTCTTC. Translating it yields CASHTDRGYYNEQFF.

In DNA, the CDR3 is TGTGCCAGTGGACTCCACATCTCCTACGAGCAGTACTTC. It is translated as CASGLHISYEQYF. The rearrangement links TRBV7-2 to TRBJ2-7; TRBD2 might be the D (5 bases). The CDR3 covers 13 residues. Germline CDR1 and CDR2: SGHTA and FQGNSA. V lost 9 bases to trimming and J lost 0 bases, with 12 bases between them.

The CDR3 nucleotides read TGTGCCAGTAGCACGACAGGGGGAGGCGGCTACACCTTC. Protein: CASSTTGGGGYTF. The chain joins TRBV19 to TRBJ1-2, with 9 positions matching TRBD1. The CDR3 runs 13 residues. Germline CDR1 LNHDA, CDR2 SQIVND (reference sequence). V lost 6 bases to trimming and J lost 8 bases; unmatched junction nucleotides: 7.

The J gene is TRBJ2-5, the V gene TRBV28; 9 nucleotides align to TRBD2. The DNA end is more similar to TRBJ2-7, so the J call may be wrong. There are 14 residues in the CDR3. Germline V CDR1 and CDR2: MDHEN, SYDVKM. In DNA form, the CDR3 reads TGTGCCAGCAGTTTTCTTAGCGGGGGCTACGAGCAGTACTTC. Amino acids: CASSFLSGGYEQYF.

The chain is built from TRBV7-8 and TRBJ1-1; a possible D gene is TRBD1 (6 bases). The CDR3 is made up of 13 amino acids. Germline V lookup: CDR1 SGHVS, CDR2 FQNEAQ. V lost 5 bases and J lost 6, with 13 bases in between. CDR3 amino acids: CASSTGQTAEAFF. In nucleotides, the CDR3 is TGTGCCAGCAGCACCGGACAGACCGCTGAAGCTTTCTTT.

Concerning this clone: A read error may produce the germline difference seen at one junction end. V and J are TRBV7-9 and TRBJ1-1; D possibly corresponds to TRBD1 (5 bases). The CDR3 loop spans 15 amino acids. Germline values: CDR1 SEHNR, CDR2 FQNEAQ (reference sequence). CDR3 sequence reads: CSSSLAQGRDTEAFF. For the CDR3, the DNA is TGTTCCAGCAGCTTAGCGCAGGGCCGAGACACTGAAGCTTTCTTT.

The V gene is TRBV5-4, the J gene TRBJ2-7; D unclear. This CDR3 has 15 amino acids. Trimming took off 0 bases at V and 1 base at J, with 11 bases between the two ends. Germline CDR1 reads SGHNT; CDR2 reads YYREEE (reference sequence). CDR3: CASSLVRPGSYEQYF. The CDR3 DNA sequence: TGTGCCAGCAGCTTGGTGCGCCCGGGTTCCTACGAGCAGTACTTC.

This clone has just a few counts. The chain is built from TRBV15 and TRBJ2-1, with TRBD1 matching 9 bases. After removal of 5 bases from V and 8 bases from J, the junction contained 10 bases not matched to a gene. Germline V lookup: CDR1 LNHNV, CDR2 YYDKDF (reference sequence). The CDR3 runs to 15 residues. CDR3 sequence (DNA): TGTGCCACCAGCTCGCCGGGACAGGGAAGCGATGAGCAGTTCTTC. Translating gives CATSSPGQGSDEQFF.

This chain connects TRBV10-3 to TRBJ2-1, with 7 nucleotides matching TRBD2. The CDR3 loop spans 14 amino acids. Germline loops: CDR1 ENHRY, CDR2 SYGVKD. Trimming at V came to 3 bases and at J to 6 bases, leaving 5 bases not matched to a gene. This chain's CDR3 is CAISDVAGANEQFF. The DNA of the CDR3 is TGTGCCATCAGTGATGTTGCGGGAGCCAATGAGCAGTTCTTC.

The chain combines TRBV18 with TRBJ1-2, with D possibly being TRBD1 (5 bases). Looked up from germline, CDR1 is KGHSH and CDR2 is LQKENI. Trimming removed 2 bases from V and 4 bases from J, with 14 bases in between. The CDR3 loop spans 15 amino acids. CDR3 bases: TGTGCCAGCTCACCATCGGTCGGACATGCCTATGGCTACACCTTC. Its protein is CASSPSVGHAYGYTF.

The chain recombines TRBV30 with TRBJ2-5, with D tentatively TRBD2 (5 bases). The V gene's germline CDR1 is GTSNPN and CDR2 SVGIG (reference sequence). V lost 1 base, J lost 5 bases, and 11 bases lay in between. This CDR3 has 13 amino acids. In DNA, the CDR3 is TGTGCCTGGAGTGGTAACGGCGGGGAGACCCAGTACTTC. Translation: CAWSGNGGETQYF.

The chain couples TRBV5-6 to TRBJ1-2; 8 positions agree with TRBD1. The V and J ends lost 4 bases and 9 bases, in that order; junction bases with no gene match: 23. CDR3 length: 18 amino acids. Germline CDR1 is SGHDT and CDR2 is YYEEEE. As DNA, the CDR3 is TGTGCCAGCAGCCTCCCAGCTGCTAAGGGGACAGGTCGAGATAGCTACACCTTC. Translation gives CASSLPAAKGTGRDSYTF.

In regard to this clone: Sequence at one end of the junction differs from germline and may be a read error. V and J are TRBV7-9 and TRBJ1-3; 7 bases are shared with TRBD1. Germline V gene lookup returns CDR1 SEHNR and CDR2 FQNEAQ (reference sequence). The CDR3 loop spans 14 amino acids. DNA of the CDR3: TGTTCCAGCAGCCAATGGGACAGTCAGAACACCATATATTTT. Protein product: CSSSQWDSQNTIYF.